This is a list of T cell receptor beta chains from one sample in a study of shared clonotypes between healthy human individuals. Clones were sequenced by immunoSEQ multiplex PCR, and TCRdb holds only the in-frame ones, with some missing. The data show roughly 1.5 million clones, with 95% to 99% seen just once and approximately 0.44% held by the top ten. The sequenced sample was naive CD4+ T cells sorted from blood. The receptors here all came from a man under 40 in good health. Both conserved end residues are part of each CDR3. A D gene is named only where the DNA matches it firmly. The size entry is marked missing in some rows and otherwise reads once, few, many or a size class.

D gene	CDR3 length	V gene	J gene	clone size	CDR3 DNA	CDR3 protein
NA	12	TRBV6-1	TRBJ2-7	NA	TGTGCCAGCAGGACGGGAATCTACGAGCAGTACTTC	CASRTGIYEQYF
NA	14	TRBV18	TRBJ2-2	NA	TGTGCCAGCTCACCACGTACGAACACCGGGGAGCTGTTTTTT	CASSPRTNTGELFF
NA	13	TRBV7-2	TRBJ2-1	NA	TGTGCCAGCAGCCGCCGGACCGGCAATGAGCAGTTCTTC	CASSRRTGNEQFF
NA	14	TRBV6-1	TRBJ1-1	NA	TGTGCCAGCAGCCAGCGGCCCTTGAACACTGAAGCTTTCTTT	CASSQRPLNTEAFF
TRBD2	15	TRBV27	TRBJ2-2	NA	TGTGCCAGCAGTTTAGAGCGGGGGAACACCGGGGAGCTGTTTTTT	CASSLERGNTGELFF
NA	14	TRBV18	TRBJ2-3	once	TGTGCCAGCTTACCTATCCCCAGCACAGATACGCAGTATTTT	CASLPIPSTDTQYF
NA	15	TRBV19	TRBJ1-2	NA	TGTGCCAGTAGTATAGATTACGGCATCTATGGAGGCTACACCTTC	CASSIDYGIYGGYTF
TRBD2	17	TRBV5-1	TRBJ2-4	NA	TGCGCCAGCAGCTTGGCAGCTAGCGGTGCCTCCAAAAACATTCAGTACTTC	CASSLAASGASKNIQYF
NA	14	TRBV5-1	TRBJ2-7	once	TGCGCCAGCAGCTTGGAGTCGACAGTCTACGAGCAGTACTTC	CASSLESTVYEQYF
TRBD1	14	TRBV9	TRBJ2-1	NA	TGTGCCAGCAGCGTAGGACAGGGATACAATGAGCAGTTCTTC	CASSVGQGYNEQFF
TRBD2	16	TRBV5-1	TRBJ2-1	NA	TGCGCCAGCCGTGATCTAGCGGGGGACTCCTACAATGAGCAGTTCTTC	CASRDLAGDSYNEQFF
TRBD1	15	TRBV5-4	TRBJ1-2	NA	TGTGCCAGCAGCTCAACAGGGGGAAAGGTAGATGGCTACACCTTC	CASSSTGGKVDGYTF
NA	17	TRBV5-8	TRBJ2-7	NA	TGTGCCAGCAGCCTTAAGGCCCCGAGAGACCTAGGCTACGAGCAGTACTTC	CASSLKAPRDLGYEQYF
TRBD2	13	TRBV18	TRBJ2-7	NA	TGTGCCAGCTCTCCTACTAGCGACTACGAGCAGTACTTC	CASSPTSDYEQYF
NA	16	TRBV19	TRBJ1-5	NA	TGTGCCAGTAGTATTTGGGGTCCGGGGGGCAATCAGCCCCAGCATTTT	CASSIWGPGGNQPQHF
NA	14	TRBV25-1	TRBJ2-5	once	TGTGCCAGCAGTGAATGGGGATTAGGGCCGGCCCAGTACTTC	CASSEWGLGPAQYF